The next 23 T cell receptor beta chains were all read from a single sample in a study of metastatic and nonmetastatic thyroid tumors. TCRdb reassembled clones from the PCR reads with MiXCR. Found here are about 18,000 clones, around a third of them singletons; the top ten hold about 15%. Among the patients, none had received any treatment before thyroid surgery. Sequenced: tumor tissue. The receptors were sampled from a female donor with papillary thyroid cancer or a benign thyroid nodule (not recorded which). Some clones in this sample may be carry-over from other donors' samples.

The V call is TRBV7-9, the J call TRBJ2-2; TRBD2 is a possible D gene (5 bases). Germline V gene sequence: CDR1 SEHNR, CDR2 FQNEAQ (reference sequence). Trimming removed 5 bases at V and 4 bases at J, with 14 bases between. The CDR3 is 15 amino acids. The chain's CDR3 is CASSLQARGTGELFF. CDR3 bases: TGTGCCAGCAGCCTCCAGGCCCGGGGCACCGGGGAGCTGTTTTTT. Based on the CDR3 plus reference TRBV7-9 and TRBJ2-2, the full variable domain is DTGVSQNPRHKITKRGQNVTFRCDPISEHNRLYWYRQTLGQGPEFLTYFQNEAQLEKSRLLSDRFSAERPKGSFSTLEIQRTEQGDSAMYLCASSLQARGTGELFFGEGSRLTVL.

This clone appeared a few times. The chain is built from TRBV27 and TRBJ1-3; 7 bases align to TRBD1. This CDR3 comprises 16 residues. J was trimmed by 3 bases and V by 2 bases; bases with no gene match: 7. Germline loops: CDR1 MNHEY, CDR2 SMNVEV (reference sequence). CDR3 in amino acids: CASSLRTGFNGNTIYF. CDR3 bases: TGTGCCAGCAGTTTAAGGACAGGCTTTAATGGAAACACCATATATTTT.

This clone has a count of ten or more. V and J are TRBV20-1 and TRBJ2-1; D is possibly TRBD2 (6 bases). The CDR3 runs to 13 residues. Germline CDR1 reads DFQATT; CDR2 reads SNEGSKA (reference sequence). CDR3 coding DNA: TGCAGCTTGGACGCAGCGGGTTACAATGAGCAGTTCTTC. Its translation is CSLDAAGYNEQFF.

On this clone itself: One junction end disagrees with the germline gene, perhaps due to a read error. The V and J genes are TRBV2 and TRBJ2-1; D is unresolved. CDR3 length: 13 residues. The germline gives CDR1 SNHLY, CDR2 FYNNEI. CDR3 bases: TGTGCCAGCAGCCTGACAATGTACACTGAGCAGTTCTTC. Translation gives CASSLTMYTEQFF.

This clone is judged medium-sized. The chain employs TRBV27 and TRBJ1-6, with D possibly matching TRBD1 (6 bases). The V and J ends lost 6 bases and 5 bases respectively, with 11 bases between them. The CDR3 has 14 amino acids. Per germline, CDR1 MNHEY and CDR2 SMNVEV (reference sequence). This CDR3 is CASSLQGHNSPLHF. The CDR3 DNA is TGTGCCAGCAGCCTCCAGGGGCATAATTCACCCCTCCACTTT.

This clone came up a few times. The chain is built from TRBV28 and TRBJ2-5; the match to TRBD2 covers 12 bases. CDR3 length equals 16 residues. Germline-derived CDR1 and CDR2 are MDHEN and SYDVKM. Trimming removed 5 bases from V and 5 bases from J; junction bases left unmatched: 9. CDR3 sequence reads: CASSLLAGGRKETQYF. Here the CDR3 DNA reads TGTGCCAGCAGTCTCCTAGCGGGGGGGCGTAAGGAGACCCAGTACTTC.

By sample share, this clone is large. The gene calls are TRBV7-2 and TRBJ1-3; 9 bases align to TRBD1. Germline CDR1 and CDR2: SGHTA and FQGNSA. J lost 7 bases, V lost 5 bases, and 9 bases had no gene match. The CDR3 is 15 residues long. CDR3 coding DNA: TGTGCCAGCAGCCTGGGGACAGGGAGAAGGAACACCATATATTTT. The encoded protein is CASSLGTGRRNTIYF.

This clone was counted many times. Different DNA sequences within this sample yield the same CDR3. The V and J genes are TRBV6-2 or TRBV6-3 and TRBJ2-3, with TRBD2 as a possible D gene (6 bases). Germline V gives CDR1 MNHEY, CDR2 SVGEGT. This CDR3 has 14 amino acids. V was trimmed by 4 bases and J by 2 bases, leaving 10 bases between them. CDR3 bases: TGTGCCAGCAGTTTCGGAGGGCCCACAGATACGCAGTATTTT. It yields the protein CASSFGGPTDTQYF.

This chain uses TRBV11-3 with TRBJ2-7, with a tentative D call TRBD2 (5 bases). Per germline, CDR1 SGHNT and CDR2 YENEEA. Trimming took off 0 bases at V and 2 bases at J, with 8 bases between the two ends. The CDR3 covers 14 residues. CDR3 nucleotides: TGTGCCAGCAGCTTAGAAGCGGACCCCTACGAGCAGTACTTC. It yields the protein CASSLEADPYEQYF.

In its sample, this clone is medium-sized (0.01 to 0.1%). The chain joins TRBV18 to TRBJ2-1; 11 bases are a match to TRBD2. The germline V gene has CDR1 KGHSH and CDR2 LQKENI. The CDR3 is 17 amino acids. Trimming took 1 base from V and 8 from J; bases not matched to a gene: 10. The CDR3 DNA reads TGTGCCAGCTCACCACATACTAGCGGGAGCCCTATCTATGAGCAGTTCTTC. This gives the protein CASSPHTSGSPIYEQFF.

On this clone itself: A much larger clone differs by one base, so this may be a read error. V gene TRBV20-1 combines with J gene TRBJ2-2; possible D gene TRBD1, 5 bases. The CDR3 consists of 13 residues. From germline, CDR1 is DFQATT and CDR2 SNEGSKA (reference sequence). Here the CDR3 DNA reads TGCAGTGCTGTTGACAGTTACACCGAGGAGCTGTTTTTT. It specifies CSAVDSYTEELFF.

This clone has more than one count but fewer than ten. The rearrangement uses TRBV5-1 and TRBJ2-3; TRBD2 matches 15 bases. CDR3 length: 16 residues. The V and J ends lost 4 bases and 3 bases, in that order; junction bases with no gene match: 3. CDR1 is SGHRS and CDR2 is YFSETQ in the germline V gene. Here the CDR3 reads CASSKGLAGGTDTQYF. In DNA form, the CDR3 reads TGCGCCAGCAGCAAGGGACTAGCGGGAGGAACAGATACGCAGTATTTT.

The sample holds a few counts of this clone. V usage is TRBV6-2 or TRBV6-3 and J usage is TRBJ2-7; weak D call: TRBD1 (7 bases). CDR3 length: 15 residues. V was cut by 7 bases and J by 0 bases, with 16 bases left in between. CDR1 and CDR2 (germline): MNHEY, SVGEGT. The CDR3 DNA is TGTGCCAGCATCGAGGGGGCGGGACTCTCCTACGAGCAGTACTTC. It yields the protein CASIEGAGLSYEQYF.

In its sample, this clone ranks as medium-sized. The gene calls are TRBV5-1 and TRBJ1-1, with D possibly TRBD1 on 6 matching bases. The CDR3 is made up of 14 amino acids. Germline loops: CDR1 SGHRS, CDR2 YFSETQ. The V and J ends lost 7 bases and 1 base respectively, with 14 bases between them. The CDR3: CASRRGGTNTEAFF. The CDR3 DNA follows: TGCGCCAGCCGCAGGGGCGGGACGAACACTGAAGCTTTCTTT.

The chain carries TRBV12-3 or TRBV12-4 and TRBJ1-6, with D possibly being TRBD1 (6 bases). The CDR3 extends over 17 amino acids. Trimming removed 7 bases from V and 5 bases from J, with 21 bases in between. The CDR3 DNA follows: TGTGCCAGCACTCAAAGCCGCGGGGGCTGGGATAATTCACCCCTCCACTTT. This gives the protein CASTQSRGGWDNSPLHF.

CDR3 nucleotide sequence: TGTGCCAGCAGTTACTCGACTAGCGGCTCTGGGGCCAACGTCCTGACTTTC. The encoded protein is CASSYSTSGSGANVLTF. The chain employs TRBV6-5 and TRBJ2-6, with TRBD2 matching over 9 bases. With V trimmed by 0 bases and J by 0 bases, 0 bases remained unmatched. This CDR3 comprises 17 residues. Germline CDR1 is MNHEY and CDR2 is SVGAGI.

This clone occurred a few times. The chain links TRBV12-3 or TRBV12-4 to TRBJ1-2; D is possibly TRBD1 (6 bases). V was shortened by 5 bases and J by 0 bases, with 10 bases between the two germline ends. The CDR3 runs 14 residues. The CDR3 nucleotides are TGTGCCAGCAGTCCCGGACAGACTAACTATGGCTACACCTTC. Translating gives CASSPGQTNYGYTF.

CDR3 in amino acids: CSASIGSRRYEQYF. Here the CDR3 DNA reads TGCAGTGCCTCAATCGGGTCTAGGCGTTACGAGCAGTACTTC. The V call is TRBV20-1, the J call TRBJ2-7; D gene ambiguous. CDR1 is DFQATT and CDR2 is SNEGSKA in the germline V gene (reference sequence). V was trimmed by 6 bases and J by 4 bases, leaving 19 bases between them. The CDR3 totals 14 residues.

A note on this clone: The identical CDR3 is also encoded by other nucleotide sequences in the sample. V is TRBV28 and J is TRBJ1-3; TRBD1 aligns across 8 bases. With 5 bases clipped from V and 4 bases from J, the junction kept 7 bases outside the gene matches. Germline CDR1 reads MDHEN; CDR2 reads SYDVKM. The CDR3 length is 15 residues. CDR3 bases: TGTGCCAGCAGTGCCAGGGGGCGCTCGGGAAACACCATATATTTT. The encoded protein is CASSARGRSGNTIYF.

In its sample, this clone is medium-sized (0.01 to 0.1%). The V and J genes are TRBV28 and TRBJ2-7, with a weak D call TRBD1 (6 bases). Germline V gene data show CDR1 as MDHEN and CDR2 as SYDVKM. The V end was cut by 0 bases, the J end by 3 bases, with 12 bases between. CDR3 length: 15 amino acids. CDR3 nucleotide sequence: TGTGCCAGCAGTTTATGGGGGACACTTGTCTACGAGCAGTACTTC. Translation gives CASSLWGTLVYEQYF. The whole variable domain, remainder taken from reference TRBV28 and TRBJ2-7, is DVKVTQSSRYLVKRTGEKVFLECVQDMDHENMFWYRQDPGLGLRLIYFSYDVKMKEKGDIPEGYSVSREKKERFSLILESASTNQTSMYLCASSLWGTLVYEQYFGPGTRLTVT.

CDR3 sequence reads: CASSGTGPYEQYF. In DNA, the CDR3 is TGTGCCAGCAGCGGGACAGGACCCTACGAGCAGTACTTC. The chain has TRBV7-6 and TRBJ2-7, with TRBD1 matching over 8 bases. V lost 5 bases, J lost 2 bases, and 2 bases stayed unmatched. CDR1 and CDR2 from the germline V gene are SGHVS and FNYEAQ. The CDR3 contains 13 residues.

This clone is deemed medium-sized. The V call is TRBV7-8, the J call TRBJ1-2; 11 positions match TRBD1. V gave up 5 bases and J gave up 6 bases; unmatched junction bases: 5. CDR1 SGHVS and CDR2 FQNEAQ come from the germline V gene. The CDR3 has 14 amino acids. DNA for the CDR3: TGTGCCAGCAGCCCGCGGACAGGGGGCGATGGCTACACCTTC. Its translation: CASSPRTGGDGYTF.

In the case of this clone: At one of its ends the junction is not consistent with the germline gene, which may arise from a read error. This sequence joins TRBV28 and TRBJ2-5; perhaps TRBD1 as D (5 bases). CDR3 length equals 15 residues. Germline V CDR1 and CDR2: MDHEN, SYDVKM. The CDR3 loop reads CASSGAGATQETQYF. As DNA, the CDR3 is TGTGCCAGCAGTGGCGCTGGGGCCACACAAGAGACCCAATACTTC.